The 3 T cell receptor beta chains presented below share a single source sample, sequenced in a study of shared clonotypes between healthy human individuals. Sequencing was performed with immunoSEQ multiplex PCR; in TCRdb, only in-frame clones are kept and a portion is missing. This sample has 1.5 million to 1.9 million clones; around 98% occur once, and the top ten carry about 0.45%. Sequencing was done on a sample of naive CD4+ T cells sorted from blood. The sample's subset: CD45RA+ positively selected. These receptors were collected from a young man in good health.

Only one count was recorded for this clone. The chain combines TRBV9 with TRBJ2-5, with a possible D match to TRBD1 (7 bases). Trimming took 4 bases from V and 5 from J, leaving 21 bases between them. This CDR3 spans 16 amino acids. CDR1 is SGDLS and CDR2 is YYNGEE in the germline V gene. The CDR3 nucleotides read TGTGCCAGCAGCTTCCGACAGGGTCGGGGGTTTGAGACCCAGTACTTC. Amino acids: CASSFRQGRGFETQYF. The full variable domain, its missing parts supplied by reference TRBV9 and TRBJ2-5, is DSGVTQTPKHLITATGQRVTLRCSPRSGDLSVYWYQQSLDQGLQFLIQYYNGEERAKGNILERFSAQQFPDLHSELNLSSLELGDSALYFCASSFRQGRGFETQYFGPGTRLLVL.

This chain links TRBV15 with TRBJ1-6; the D is unclear. This CDR3 is built from 17 residues. Trimming removed 5 bases from V and 10 bases from J, with 24 bases in between. The germline V gene encodes CDR1 LNHNV and CDR2 YYDKDF (reference sequence). As DNA, the CDR3 is TGTGCCACCAGCCTTCGAGATACTCCCCTAATCTGGTCACCCCTCCACTTT. It is translated as CATSLRDTPLIWSPLHF.

The sample holds one count of this clone. The rearrangement uses TRBV30 and TRBJ1-4, with D perhaps TRBD1 (5 bases). CDR1 is GTSNPN, CDR2 SVGIG, per germline (reference sequence). Deletions cut 2 bases from V and 7 bases from J, with 11 bases between. The CDR3 runs to 13 residues. The CDR3 nucleotides read TGTGCCTGGAGTCGCCAGGGCCTTGAAAAACTGTTTTTT. It encodes CAWSRQGLEKLFF.